These 13 T cell receptor beta chains share one sample of origin, sequenced in a study of T cell responses to AZD1222 COVID-19 vaccine. Measured with immunoSEQ multiplex PCR; TCRdb has only the in-frame clones, and not every one. The sample holds around 140,000 clones; nearly 95% are singletons and the top ten take 5% to 5.5%. This sample comprised peripheral blood, obtained on day 0 of AZD1222 vaccination. Receptor source: an adult in good health.

The CDR3 coding sequence is TGTGCCAGCAGCTTATCGGTGGTTGAAGCTTTCTTT. Protein sequence: CASSLSVVEAFF. This chain connects TRBV7-9 to TRBJ1-1; D unresolved. This CDR3 contains 12 residues. V lost 2 bases to trimming and J lost 7 bases, with 8 bases between them. Per germline, CDR1 SEHNR and CDR2 FQNEAQ (reference sequence).

The chain has TRBV3-1 (or the pseudogene TRBV3-2) and TRBJ2-2, with D maybe TRBD2 (6 bases). V was cut by 8 bases and J by 3 bases, with 19 bases left in between. This CDR3 spans 16 amino acids. Looked up from germline, CDR1 is LGHDT and CDR2 is YNNKEL (reference sequence). The CDR3 region has the DNA TGTGCCAGCGGGCCCGTTGGAGGGCTTGACACCGGGGAGCTGTTTTTT. Its translation: CASGPVGGLDTGELFF.

The V gene is TRBV18, the J gene TRBJ1-2; no reliable D call. Germline V gene sequence: CDR1 KGHSH, CDR2 LQKENI. This CDR3 has 14 residues. Trimming left V 3 bases short and J 1 base short, with 9 bases between. CDR3 protein: CASSPDGVNYGYTF. In nucleotides, the CDR3 is TGTGCCAGCTCACCCGATGGGGTTAACTATGGCTACACCTTC.

The J gene is TRBJ2-1, the V gene TRBV7-9; 10 bases align to TRBD2. Germline CDR1 reads SEHNR; CDR2 reads FQNEAQ (reference sequence). The CDR3 is made up of 17 amino acids. The J segment lost 4 bases and the V segment lost 4 bases, leaving 10 bases of the junction unmatched. The CDR3 sequence: CASSSTDRLAGYNEQFF. The DNA of the CDR3 is TGTGCCAGCAGCTCAACCGATCGACTAGCGGGTTACAATGAGCAGTTCTTC.

This clone was seen once. The chain links TRBV28 to TRBJ2-3, with 9 bases lining up with TRBD2. Germline V gives CDR1 MDHEN, CDR2 SYDVKM. This CDR3 is built from 15 residues. After removal of 6 bases from V and 3 bases from J, the junction contained 7 bases not matched to a gene. The CDR3: CASSPDSGRTDTQYF. CDR3 in DNA: TGTGCCAGCAGCCCCGATAGCGGGAGAACAGATACGCAGTATTTT.

The V and J genes are TRBV11-2 and TRBJ1-4; D gene ambiguous. The germline CDR1 and CDR2 sequences are SGHAT and FQNNGV. The CDR3 covers 17 residues. V gave up 1 base and J gave up 4 bases, with 16 bases separating them. CDR3 region: CASSLGLGLGINEKLFF. CDR3 sequence (DNA): TGTGCCAGCAGCTTAGGACTAGGGTTGGGGATTAATGAAAAACTGTTTTTT.

This chain joins TRBV2 and TRBJ2-2, with a possible D match to TRBD2 (6 bases). In germline, CDR1 is SNHLY, CDR2 FYNNEI. This CDR3 has 14 residues. V lost 8 bases and J lost 3, with 13 bases in between. For the CDR3, the DNA is TGTGCCAGCTCTGGGGGGAGCGACACCGGGGAGCTGTTTTTT. This gives the protein CASSGGSDTGELFF. The whole variable domain, filled in from reference TRBV2 and TRBJ2-2, reads EPEVTQTPSHQVTQMGQEVILRCVPISNHLYFYWYRQILGQKVEFLVSFYNNEISEKSEIFDDQFSVERPDGSNFTLKIRSTKLEDSAMYFCASSGGSDTGELFFGEGSRLTVL.

The chain has TRBV5-6 and TRBJ1-2, with 7 bases aligning to TRBD1. The germline V gene encodes CDR1 SGHDT and CDR2 YYEEEE. The CDR3 is 16 amino acids. V lost 3 bases, J lost 2 bases, and 10 bases stayed unmatched. This chain's CDR3 is CASSWGTEGWNYGYTF. In nucleotides, the CDR3 is TGTGCCAGCAGCTGGGGGACAGAAGGCTGGAACTATGGCTACACCTTC.

This chain joins TRBV12-3 or TRBV12-4 and TRBJ2-5, with TRBD1 matching over 8 bases. V shed 4 bases, J shed 2 bases, and the junction held 0 bases outside the gene matches. This CDR3 is 13 amino acids long. CDR3 in amino acids: CASSWTGQETQYF. The CDR3 DNA reads as TGTGCCAGCAGTTGGACAGGGCAAGAGACCCAGTACTTC.

V gene TRBV24-1 combines with J gene TRBJ1-1; D remains ambiguous. Germline lookup yields CDR1 KGHDR and CDR2 SFDVKD. The CDR3 runs to 13 residues. V was trimmed by 4 bases and J by 4 bases, leaving 9 bases between them. In DNA, the CDR3 is TGTGCCACCAGTGACGGTGTTGGCACTGAAGCTTTCTTT. As protein: CATSDGVGTEAFF.

Only one count was recorded for this clone. The chain employs TRBV5-4 and TRBJ1-2, with D possibly being TRBD1 (6 bases). Germline CDR1 SGHNT, CDR2 YYREEE (reference sequence). This CDR3 is 14 amino acids long. V was trimmed by 0 bases and J by 6 bases, leaving 12 bases between them. As DNA, the CDR3 is TGTGCCAGCAGCTTGGCACAGGGAATCCATGGCTACACCTTC. It is translated as CASSLAQGIHGYTF.

The V and J genes are TRBV3-1 (or the pseudogene TRBV3-2) and TRBJ1-4; no clear D. CDR1 and CDR2 (germline): LGHDT, YNNKEL (reference sequence). CDR3 length: 13 residues. V shed 4 bases and J shed 10 bases, with 13 bases lying between them. The CDR3 DNA sequence: TGTGCCAGCAGCCCCGACGGCCCAAGAAAACTGTTTTTT. Translation gives CASSPDGPRKLFF.

This clone appeared once. CDR3 sequence: CASSPGTADTQYF. In DNA form, the CDR3 reads TGCGCCAGCAGCCCGGGGACAGCAGATACGCAGTATTTT. The chain carries TRBV5-1 and TRBJ2-3; 7 nucleotides align to TRBD1. Germline V gene lookup returns CDR1 SGHRS and CDR2 YFSETQ. The CDR3 loop spans 13 amino acids. The junction had 3 bases not matched to a gene; V was cut back by 4 bases and J by 4 bases.